This entry describes one T cell receptor beta chain. Its antigen is as yet unknown. Being one base from a much bigger clone, this may be a read error. Multiplex touch-down PCR with TRB-A/B primers amplified rearranged V-D-J TRB sequences. Each CDR3 protein is one row after TCRdb ran MiXCR on the multiplex PCR reads. The sample contains over 2,500 distinct CDR3 sequences, nearly 45% of which appear only once. This entry is derived from a study of T cell repertoires in aging, cancer and after chemotherapy. Study-level points and caveats: Loss of evenness, beyond lost richness, contributed to age-related TCR diversity decline in cancer patients. These repertoire data do not allow conclusions about immunological memory after chemotherapy.

Germline CDR1 reads SQVTM; CDR2 reads ANQGSEA. This CDR3 spans 13 amino acids. Peripheral blood genomic DNA, not sorted cells or RNA, was the template. This TCR was recovered from a human donor with a solid tumor. The chain links TRBV29-1 to TRBJ1-4, with a weak D call TRBD1 (5 bases). The sample taken for sequencing was blood. CDR3 coding DNA: TGCAGCGTGGGACGGGCAACTAATAAAAAACTGTTTTTT. The encoded protein is CSVGRATNKKLFF.